This T cell receptor (beta chain) was recovered during a study of blood T cell repertoires in COVID-19 (dated by TCRdb to the early 2020s). As for the study more broadly: Collaborator samples came from the United States, Italy and Spain and covered acute and convalescent phases of COVID-19. The prospective study material was composed of cDNA or gDNA derived from T cells, B-cell-depleted T cells, or PBMCs. The dataset comprised deeply sampled blood TCRbeta repertoires from subjects exposed to, actively infected with, or recovered from COVID-19. The repertoires were made available in a free public database intended to serve as a resource for research on the immune response to SARS-CoV-2. Samples were obtained from the ongoing ImmuneRACE study (first 160 participants) and from approximately 1,200 subjects provided by 6 global collaborators. A de-identified subject ID, COVID-19 status, age in years and sex were almost always included in the sample metadata. HLA class I and class II types, where available, came from metadata supplied by the sample provider rather than from assay-based typing.

Reading from cysteine to phenylalanine, the CDR3 counts 18 amino acids. Only CDR3 DNA is held: 54 bases, read in frame from base 1. Looking up the germline V gene yields CDR1 SGHRS and CDR2 YFSETQ. Germline trimming amounts to 4 bases on V and 2 bases on J, with 11 as the count of junction bases outside the gene matches. A word on this clone: The antigen it binds to is not known. No base qualities exist here, and no much larger clone lies one base off it.

What the work shows at the level of the full study, not this receptor alone: The quantity of clinical and demographic metadata differed by source and by participant and was supplied without curation.

TCRbeta CDR3 regions were amplified from genomic DNA by means of the immunoSEQ Assay, a bias-controlled multiplex PCR. As for how the authors treated the data: Nucleated cell counts per sample were estimated from amplification of reference gene primers within the assay. To quantify the absolute abundance of each unique TCRbeta CDR3 rearrangement, sequence reads were collapsed and filtered. For each sample, productive Simpson clonality was calculated as the square root of Simpson's diversity index across productive rearrangements. Here the immuneACCESS table is served through TCRdb, limited to in-frame sequences with V and J called. Missing clones are a known gap in these copies; in checked studies unresolved V genes cover under half, and the rest lacks a known reason. Clone size and the V and J calls come from that table; the DNA yielded D and trimming. Recorded for this sample are 200,000 to 300,000 clones; about four fifths of them occurred a single time. The ten largest clones add up to under 4.5% of the sample.

Collaborating institutions collected whole blood in K2EDTA tubes following their own protocols. For TCRbeta analysis, collaborators shipped samples in one of three forms: frozen whole blood, isolated PBMCs, or DNA extracted from either of those sample types. This chain is built from TRBV5-1 and TRBJ1-3; 11 middle bases align to TRBD1. The TCR originated in a man aged 45-65 years with acute or convalescent COVID-19. Source material: peripheral blood. The CDR3 protein sequence reads: CASSTAPDRGLPGNTIYF. The sequenced DNA is TGCGCCAGCAGCACCGCCCCGGACAGGGGGCTTCCTGGAAACACCATATATTTT.